Listed below are T cell receptor beta chains from one sample, sequenced in a study of T-cell memory formation after mild COVID-19. TCRdb used MiXCR to reprocess the 5' RACE reads, holding one entry per CDR3 protein. The repertoire holds around 250,000 distinct CDR3 sequences, with roughly 9.4% as singletons. Input material: PBMCs or a T cell subset sorted from them (not recorded which). The receptors originated from a man aged 18 to 30 who had mild COVID-19 (a few samples of this study predate the infection). Cell type and time point are not known. Both conserved end residues are part of each CDR3. D genes are given only for firm matches. Expanded clones get a size class; other rows say once, few or many, or leave the size out.

NA,TRBJ2-1,NA,TRBV2,CASSYQVEQFF,TGTGCCAGCAGTTATCAGGTCGAGCAGTTCTTC
TRBD1,TRBJ1-1,few,TRBV9,CASSVQGAGTEAFF,TGTGCCAGCAGCGTCCAGGGGGCCGGCACTGAAGCTTTCTTT
NA,TRBJ2-2,NA,TRBV29-1,CSASRQRESGELFF,TGCAGCGCCTCCCGGCAAAGAGAGTCCGGGGAGCTGTTTTTT
NA,TRBJ2-3,NA,TRBV20-1,CSAGSDRDTQYF,TGCAGTGCGGGTTCCGACAGAGATACGCAGTATTTT
TRBD2,TRBJ2-5,NA,TRBV7-2,CASRVERGPGTQYF,TGTGCCAGCAGGGTGGAGCGGGGGCCGGGGACCCAGTACTTC
NA,TRBJ2-1,few,TRBV15,CATSPPRTYSYNEQFF,TGTGCCACCAGCCCCCCTCGAACCTACTCCTACAATGAGCAGTTCTTC
NA,TRBJ1-6,few,TRBV4-1,CASSPGRPVRDYNSPLHF,TGCGCCAGCAGCCCGGGAAGACCTGTGCGGGATTATAATTCACCCCTCCACTTT
NA,TRBJ2-3,NA,TRBV10-3,CAISDPSTDTQYF,TGTGCCATCAGCGACCCTTCAACAGATACGCAGTATTTT
NA,TRBJ1-4,few,TRBV15,CATSDRLGEKLFF,TGTGCCACCTCGGACCGCCTCGGTGAAAAACTGTTTTTT
NA,TRBJ1-5,NA,TRBV4-3,CASSQDGGAQPQHF,TGCGCCAGCAGCCAAGATGGGGGGGCCCAGCCCCAGCATTTT